This record covers a single TCR beta chain. This clonotype was found many times. The antigen it binds to is not known. No much larger clone exists at a distance of one base, and base qualities are not known. These reads were obtained on an Illumina NovaSeq 6000. TCR cDNA was synthesized by 5'RACE template switching, which introduced a universal primer site and unique molecular identifiers. Priming of cDNA synthesis was performed from both the TCR alpha and TCR beta constant segments. Library amplification involved two PCR steps, and the second step added sample barcodes and sequencing adapters. Sequencing of libraries was performed on Illumina HiSeq 2500 (2x100 bp) or NovaSeq (2x150 bp). Per the source publication's procedure: MIGEC was used to demultiplex reads and collapse the reads into UMI consensus sequences, and MiXCR was used for V(D)J alignment. Clonotypes responding to the vaccine were identified with edgeR on replicate PBMC samples, with the criteria of FDR below 0.01 and a log2 fold change above 5 up to day 15. Each bulk clonotype was labeled CD4 or CD8 based on which sequenced repertoire, CD4 or CD8, contained the clonotype at higher abundance. TCRdb reanalyzed the raw reads on its own, using fastp at Q25 for trimming and MiXCR for clone calling, and kept in-frame beta chains. Rows with one shared CDR3 protein collapse into an entry with the most common genes and DNA. Clone size and V and J calls follow TCRdb, not the original study. Counted in this sample were about 210,000 distinct CDR3 sequences; 3% to 3.5% of them appeared once. The ten largest account for about 3.3% of the sample.

Taken with the paper, the label for treatment or condition translates to: live attenuated yellow fever vaccine strain. A standard Ficoll-Paque protocol was used to isolate PBMCs from peripheral blood. Dynabeads CD4 and CD8 positive selection kits were used to isolate the CD4 and CD8 T-cell fractions. TriZol was used to extract RNA from bulk PBMCs, CD4 and CD8 fractions, and dextramer-positive and dextramer-negative fractions. This entry is derived from a study of T cells after yellow fever vaccination (dated by TCRdb to the late 2010s). About the full investigation: The SMART-Seq v4 Ultra Low Input RNA kit was used to prepare libraries from fractions with low cell numbers. To track T-cell clones before and after primary and booster YFV17D yellow fever vaccination, bulk TCR alpha and beta repertoires were sequenced longitudinally. The cohort comprised two healthy male donors, one aged 18 to 29 and one aged 30 to 40 years. Blood samples were taken at several timepoints before and after primary and secondary immunization, and bulk PBMC replicates and cell subsets were isolated. The paper's findings and limits, for the study overall: A small fraction of clonotypes showed up in both the CD4 and CD8 compartments, probably as a result of convergent recombination. Only a couple of donors were included in the study, so the extent to which the findings can be generalized is limited. FACS-sorted repertoires could contain abundant contaminating clonotypes from the bulk population, so computational filtering was required. Compared with the primary T-cell response, the secondary T-cell response was weaker but faster, peaking on day 5 rather than day 15. Most clones expanded after primary vaccination were re-detected after the booster (almost 98% of CD4 and around 88% of CD8), suggesting broad memory maintenance.

V is reduced by 2 bases and J by 4 bases, leaving a spacing of 8 bases between them. The CDR3 runs 13 amino acids, cysteine and phenylalanine included. Kept here is only the CDR3 DNA, which spans 39 bases and is read in frame from base 1. The germline V gene gives CDR1 as MDHEN and CDR2 as SYDVKM. The source is a young man who received the YFV17D yellow fever vaccine. Recombination joined TRBV28 with TRBJ2-5, with a weak D call of TRBD1 (6 bases match). This specimen consisted of CD4+ T cells sorted from PBMCs, obtained 10 days after the yellow fever booster vaccination. The CDR3 is CASSLGDTETQYF. The nucleotide sequence reads TGTGCCAGCAGTTTAGGGGACACAGAGACCCAGTACTTC.